The 8 T cell receptor beta chains given below trace back to one sample, sequenced in a study of T cell repertoires in cytomegalovirus infection. TCRdb reprocessed the reads with MiXCR, giving one entry per CDR3 protein. The table has approximately 310,000 distinct CDR3 sequences, more than 20% seen once. The antigens of these receptors remain unknown. Sequences were derived from cultured PBMCs, sampled from culture after CMV antigen stimulation. The receptors were gathered from a human donor in good health (CMV status not recorded). Some clones in this sample may be carry-over from other donors' samples.

The chain recombines TRBV7-9 with TRBJ2-1; TRBD1 agrees at 9 bases. CDR1 is SEHNR, CDR2 FQNEAQ, per germline (reference sequence). Unmatched junction bases numbered 4, after V lost 4 bases and J lost 3 bases. The CDR3 contains 15 residues. The CDR3 region has the DNA TGTGCCAGCAGCTCCGCGACAGGGGGCTACAATGAGCAGTTCTTC. This translates into CASSSATGGYNEQFF. The full variable domain, its missing parts supplied by reference TRBV7-9 and TRBJ2-1, is DTGVSQNPRHKITKRGQNVTFRCDPISEHNRLYWYRQTLGQGPEFLTYFQNEAQLEKSRLLSDRFSAERPKGSFSTLEIQRTEQGDSAMYLCASSSATGGYNEQFFGPGTRLTVL.

V gene TRBV10-1 combines with J gene TRBJ2-1; 7 bases are shared with TRBD1. The junction had 9 bases not matched to a gene; V was cut back by 4 bases and J by 6 bases. This CDR3 comprises 15 residues. CDR1 and CDR2 (germline): WNHNN, SYGVQD (reference sequence). Here the CDR3 reads CASSGNRGKGNEQFF. The CDR3 bases are TGCGCCAGCAGTGGGAACAGGGGAAAGGGCAATGAGCAGTTCTTC.

This rearrangement joins TRBV28 to TRBJ1-5, with D maybe TRBD1 (5 bases). Deletions cut 6 bases from V and 3 bases from J, with 12 bases between. The CDR3 is 14 amino acids. CDR1 is MDHEN and CDR2 is SYDVKM in the germline V gene. Here the CDR3 reads CASSPWGINQPQHF. CDR3 DNA sequence: TGTGCCAGCAGCCCGTGGGGCATCAATCAGCCCCAGCATTTT.

This sequence joins TRBV7-2 and TRBJ2-5, with D unclear. CDR1 and CDR2 (germline): SGHTA, FQGNSA. The CDR3 spans 14 residues. V gave up 2 bases and J gave up 1 base, with 8 bases separating them. The DNA for the CDR3 is TGTGCCAGCAGCTTAACCCGACCCCAAGAGACCCAGTACTTC. This encodes CASSLTRPQETQYF.

This clonotype was seen only a few times. The rearrangement links TRBV6-2 or TRBV6-3 to TRBJ1-1; 8 bases are shared with TRBD1. The CDR3 contains 12 residues. V lost 8 bases and J lost 7; bases outside the gene matches: 6. Germline loops: CDR1 MNHEY, CDR2 SVGEGT. The chain's CDR3 is CASLGQALEAFF. CDR3 in DNA: TGTGCCAGCCTGGGACAGGCCCTTGAAGCTTTCTTT.

This rearrangement joins TRBV30 to TRBJ1-6; no firm D call. Germline CDR1 is GTSNPN and CDR2 is SVGIG (reference sequence). The CDR3 extends over 14 amino acids. V was cut by 4 bases and J by 8 bases, with 15 bases left in between. This CDR3 is CAWILNPGYSPLHF. In nucleotides, the CDR3 is TGTGCCTGGATCCTAAACCCGGGGTATTCACCCCTCCACTTT.

This clonotype was observed a few times. This chain joins TRBV7-3 and TRBJ1-1; D is possibly TRBD1 (6 bases). V lost 5 bases to trimming and J lost 3 bases, with 13 bases between them. CDR1 is SGHTA, CDR2 FQGTGA, per germline. The CDR3 has 14 residues. The CDR3 spells CASSLTGYYTEAFF. CDR3 nucleotide sequence: TGTGCCAGCAGCCTTACAGGGTATTACACTGAAGCTTTCTTT.

This clonotype showed up just a few times. J is TRBJ2-3 and V is TRBV7-6; a possible D gene is TRBD1 (5 bases). Trimming cost V 5 bases and J 7 bases, with 22 bases left between them. The CDR3 has 16 amino acids. In germline, CDR1 is SGHVS, CDR2 FNYEAQ. Here the CDR3 DNA reads TGTGCCAGCAGCGGAGACAGTCTTGGCTTTGTAAATACGCAGTATTTT. Protein sequence: CASSGDSLGFVNTQYF.